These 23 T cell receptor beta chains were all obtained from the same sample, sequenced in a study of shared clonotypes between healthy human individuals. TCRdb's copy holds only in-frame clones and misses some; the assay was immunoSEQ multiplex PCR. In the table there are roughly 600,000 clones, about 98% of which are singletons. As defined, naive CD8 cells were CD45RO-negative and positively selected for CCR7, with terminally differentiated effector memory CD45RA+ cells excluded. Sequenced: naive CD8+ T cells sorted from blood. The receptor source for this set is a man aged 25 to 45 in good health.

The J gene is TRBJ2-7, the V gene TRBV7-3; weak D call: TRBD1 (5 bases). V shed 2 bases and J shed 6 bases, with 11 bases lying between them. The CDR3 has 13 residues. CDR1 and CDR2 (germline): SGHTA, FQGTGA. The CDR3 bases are TGTGCCAGCAGCTTAGGCCAGGGCACCGAGCAGTACTTC. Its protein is CASSLGQGTEQYF.

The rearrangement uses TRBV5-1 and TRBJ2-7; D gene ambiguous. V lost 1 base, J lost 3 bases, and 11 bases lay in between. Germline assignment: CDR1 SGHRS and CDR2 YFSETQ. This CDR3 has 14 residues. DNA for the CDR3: TGCGCCAGCAGCTTGTTCGGTAGCCTCTACGAGCAGTACTTC. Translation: CASSLFGSLYEQYF. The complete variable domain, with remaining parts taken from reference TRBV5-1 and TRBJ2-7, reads KAGVTQTPRYLIKTRGQQVTLSCSPISGHRSVSWYQQTPGQGLQFLFEYFSETQRNKGNFPGRFSGRQFSNSRSEMNVSTLELGDSALYLCASSLFGSLYEQYFGPGTRLTVT.

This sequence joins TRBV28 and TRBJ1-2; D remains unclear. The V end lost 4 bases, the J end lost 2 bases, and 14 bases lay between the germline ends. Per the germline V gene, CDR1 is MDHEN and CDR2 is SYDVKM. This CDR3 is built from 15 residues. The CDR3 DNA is TGTGCCAGCAGTTCCCCCGTCCTAGGAAACTATGGCTACACCTTC. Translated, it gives CASSSPVLGNYGYTF.

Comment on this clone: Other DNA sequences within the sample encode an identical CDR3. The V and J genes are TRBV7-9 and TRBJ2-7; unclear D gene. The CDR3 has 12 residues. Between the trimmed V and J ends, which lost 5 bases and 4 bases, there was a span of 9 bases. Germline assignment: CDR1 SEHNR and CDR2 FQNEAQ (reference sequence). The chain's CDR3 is CASSLGSYEQYF. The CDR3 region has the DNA TGTGCCAGCAGCCTGGGGTCTTACGAGCAGTACTTC.

CDR3 protein: CSVEVSGRVYPYEQYF. The CDR3 DNA reads TGCAGCGTTGAAGTATCGGGGCGGGTATACCCCTACGAGCAGTACTTC. The chain couples TRBV29-1 to TRBJ2-7, with D tentatively TRBD1 or TRBD2 (5 bases each). This CDR3 contains 16 residues. The V end lost 1 base, the J end lost 2 bases, and 18 bases lay between the germline ends. CDR1 and CDR2 (germline): SQVTM, ANQGSEA.

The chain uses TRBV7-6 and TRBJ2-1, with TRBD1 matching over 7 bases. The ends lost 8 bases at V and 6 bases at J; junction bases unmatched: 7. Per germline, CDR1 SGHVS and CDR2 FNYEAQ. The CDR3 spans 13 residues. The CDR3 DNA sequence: TGTGCCAGCGCCGGGACAGTCAGCAATGAGCAGTTCTTC. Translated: CASAGTVSNEQFF. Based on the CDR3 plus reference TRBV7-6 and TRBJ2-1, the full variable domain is GAGVSQSPRYKVTKRGQDVALRCDPISGHVSLYWYRQALGQGPEFLTYFNYEAQQDKSGLPNDRFSAERPEGSISTLTIQRTEQRDSAMYRCASAGTVSNEQFFGPGTRLTVL.

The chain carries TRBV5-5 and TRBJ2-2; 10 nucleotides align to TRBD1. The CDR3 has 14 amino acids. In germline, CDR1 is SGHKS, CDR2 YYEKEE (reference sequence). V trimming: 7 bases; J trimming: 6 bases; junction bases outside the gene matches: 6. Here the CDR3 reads CASLRQGAAGELFF. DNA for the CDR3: TGTGCCAGCCTACGACAGGGGGCGGCCGGGGAGCTGTTTTTT. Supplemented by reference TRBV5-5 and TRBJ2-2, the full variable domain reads DAGVTQSPTHLIKTRGQQVTLRCSPISGHKSVSWYQQVLGQGPQFIFQYYEKEERGRGNFPDRFSARQFPNYSSELNVNALLLGDSALYLCASLRQGAAGELFFGEGSRLTVL.

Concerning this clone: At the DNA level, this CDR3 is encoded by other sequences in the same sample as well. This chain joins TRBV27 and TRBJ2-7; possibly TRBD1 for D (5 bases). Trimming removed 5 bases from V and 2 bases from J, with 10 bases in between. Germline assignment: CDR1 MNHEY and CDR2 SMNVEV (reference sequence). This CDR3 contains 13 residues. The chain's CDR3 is CASSRTPTYEQYF. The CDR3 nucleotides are TGTGCCAGCAGTCGGACACCTACCTACGAGCAGTACTTC.

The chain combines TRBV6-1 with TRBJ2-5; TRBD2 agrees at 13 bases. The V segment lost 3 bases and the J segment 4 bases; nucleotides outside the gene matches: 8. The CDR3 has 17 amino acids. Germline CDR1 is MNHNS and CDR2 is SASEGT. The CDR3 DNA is TGTGCCAGCAGTGATAGAACTAGCGGGAGGGGGGGAGAGACCCAGTACTTC. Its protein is CASSDRTSGRGGETQYF.

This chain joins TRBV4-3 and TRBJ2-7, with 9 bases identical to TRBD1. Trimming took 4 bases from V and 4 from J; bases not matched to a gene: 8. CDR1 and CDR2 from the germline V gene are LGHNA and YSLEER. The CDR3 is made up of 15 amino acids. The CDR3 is CASSPTRDRVYEQYF. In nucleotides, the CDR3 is TGCGCCAGCAGCCCTACCCGGGACAGGGTATACGAGCAGTACTTC.

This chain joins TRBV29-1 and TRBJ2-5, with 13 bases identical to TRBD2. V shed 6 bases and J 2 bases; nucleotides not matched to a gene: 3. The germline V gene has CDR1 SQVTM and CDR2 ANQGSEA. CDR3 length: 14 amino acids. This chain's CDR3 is CSVGLAGKQETQYF. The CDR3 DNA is TGCAGCGTGGGACTAGCGGGAAAGCAAGAGACCCAGTACTTC. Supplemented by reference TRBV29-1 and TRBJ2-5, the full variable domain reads SAVISQKPSRDICQRGTSLTIQCQVDSQVTMMFWYRQQPGQSLTLIATANQGSEATYESGFVIDKFPISRPNLTFSTLTVSNMSPEDSSIYLCSVGLAGKQETQYFGPGTRLLVL.

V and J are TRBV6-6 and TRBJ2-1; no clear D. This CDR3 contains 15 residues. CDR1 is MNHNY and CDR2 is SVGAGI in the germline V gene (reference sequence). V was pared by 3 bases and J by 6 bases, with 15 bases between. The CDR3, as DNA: TGTGCCAGCAGTTATTCTTCCCGGGCCCCCAATGAGCAGTTCTTC. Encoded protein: CASSYSSRAPNEQFF.

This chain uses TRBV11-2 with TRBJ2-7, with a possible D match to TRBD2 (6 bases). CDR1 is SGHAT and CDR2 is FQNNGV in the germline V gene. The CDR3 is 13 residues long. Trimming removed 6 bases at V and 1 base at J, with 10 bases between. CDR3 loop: CASSFGRSYEQYF. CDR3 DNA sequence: TGTGCCAGCAGTTTCGGGAGATCCTACGAGCAGTACTTC.

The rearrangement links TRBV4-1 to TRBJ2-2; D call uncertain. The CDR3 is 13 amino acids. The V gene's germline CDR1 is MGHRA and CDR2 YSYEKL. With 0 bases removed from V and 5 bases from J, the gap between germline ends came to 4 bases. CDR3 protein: CASSQESTGELFF. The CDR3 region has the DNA TGCGCCAGCAGCCAAGAGTCGACCGGGGAGCTGTTTTTT.

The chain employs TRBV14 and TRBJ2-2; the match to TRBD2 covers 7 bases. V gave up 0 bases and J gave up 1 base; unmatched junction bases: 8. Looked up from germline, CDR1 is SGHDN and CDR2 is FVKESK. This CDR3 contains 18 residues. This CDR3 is CASSQELGSGLNTGELFF. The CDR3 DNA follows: TGTGCCAGCAGCCAAGAGTTAGGTAGCGGGCTGAACACCGGGGAGCTGTTTTTT. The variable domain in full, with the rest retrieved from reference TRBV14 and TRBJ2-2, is EAGVTQFPSHSVIEKGQTVTLRCDPISGHDNLYWYRRVMGKEIKFLLHFVKESKQDESGMPNNRFLAERTGGTYSTLKVQPAELEDSGVYFCASSQELGSGLNTGELFFGEGSRLTVL.

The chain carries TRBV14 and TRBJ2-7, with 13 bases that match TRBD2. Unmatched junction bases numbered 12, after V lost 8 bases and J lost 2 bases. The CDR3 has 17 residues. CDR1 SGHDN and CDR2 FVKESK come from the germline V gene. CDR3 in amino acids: CASGTGLAGVFPYEQYF. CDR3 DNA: TGTGCCAGCGGGACTGGACTAGCGGGAGTTTTCCCCTACGAGCAGTACTTC.

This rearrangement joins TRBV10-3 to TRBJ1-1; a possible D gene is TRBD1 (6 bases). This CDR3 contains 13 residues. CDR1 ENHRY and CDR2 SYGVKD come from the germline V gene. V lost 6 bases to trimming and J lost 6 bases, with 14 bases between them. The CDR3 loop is CAISEGVGAEAFF. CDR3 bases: TGTGCCATCAGCGAGGGGGTGGGAGCTGAAGCTTTCTTT.

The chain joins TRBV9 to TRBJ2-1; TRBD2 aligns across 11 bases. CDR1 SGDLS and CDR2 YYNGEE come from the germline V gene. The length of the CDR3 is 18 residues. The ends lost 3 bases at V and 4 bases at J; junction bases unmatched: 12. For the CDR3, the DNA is TGTGCCAGCAGCGCCAGAGATTCTAGCGGGAGGACATACAATGAGCAGTTCTTC. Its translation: CASSARDSSGRTYNEQFF.

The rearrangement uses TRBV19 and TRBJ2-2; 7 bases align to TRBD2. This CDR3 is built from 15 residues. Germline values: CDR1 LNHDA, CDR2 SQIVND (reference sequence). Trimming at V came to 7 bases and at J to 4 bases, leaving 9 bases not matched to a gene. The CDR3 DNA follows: TGTGCCAGTACTTTTAACGGGAGGTTCACCGGGGAGCTGTTTTTT. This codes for CASTFNGRFTGELFF.

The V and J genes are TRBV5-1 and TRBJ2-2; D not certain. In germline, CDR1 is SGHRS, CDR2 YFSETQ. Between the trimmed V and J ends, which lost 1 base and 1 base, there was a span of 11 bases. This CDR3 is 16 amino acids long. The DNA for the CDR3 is TGCGCCAGCAGCTTGACTGGTACGCAGAACACCGGGGAGCTGTTTTTT. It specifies CASSLTGTQNTGELFF.

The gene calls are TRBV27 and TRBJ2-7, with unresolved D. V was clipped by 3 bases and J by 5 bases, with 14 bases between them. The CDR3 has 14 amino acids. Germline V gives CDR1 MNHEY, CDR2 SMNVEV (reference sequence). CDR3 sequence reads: CASSLVPAWDEQYF. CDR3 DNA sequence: TGTGCCAGCAGTTTGGTACCCGCTTGGGACGAGCAGTACTTC.

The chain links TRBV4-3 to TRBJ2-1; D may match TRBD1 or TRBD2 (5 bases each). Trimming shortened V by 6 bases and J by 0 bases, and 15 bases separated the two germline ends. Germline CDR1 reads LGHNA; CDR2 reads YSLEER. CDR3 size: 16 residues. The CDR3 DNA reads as TGCGCCAGCAGTCCTACGGGACCCCTCTCCTACAATGAGCAGTTCTTC. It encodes CASSPTGPLSYNEQFF.

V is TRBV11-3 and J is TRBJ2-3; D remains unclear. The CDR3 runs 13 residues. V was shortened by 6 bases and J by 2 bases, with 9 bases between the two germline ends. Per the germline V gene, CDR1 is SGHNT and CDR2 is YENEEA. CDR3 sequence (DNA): TGTGCCAGCAGACCACGTAACACAGATACGCAGTATTTT. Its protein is CASRPRNTDTQYF.